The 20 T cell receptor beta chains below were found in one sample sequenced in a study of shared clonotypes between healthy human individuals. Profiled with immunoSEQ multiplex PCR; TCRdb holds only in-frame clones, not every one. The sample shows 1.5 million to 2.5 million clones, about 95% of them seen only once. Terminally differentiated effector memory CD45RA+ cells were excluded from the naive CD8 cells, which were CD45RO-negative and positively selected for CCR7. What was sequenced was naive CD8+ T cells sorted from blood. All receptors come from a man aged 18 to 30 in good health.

CDR3 in amino acids: CASSAGTGGLFF. Here the CDR3 DNA reads TGTGCCAGCAGCGCCGGGACAGGGGGACTGTTTTTT. This chain connects TRBV9 to TRBJ2-2; 11 bases line up with TRBD1. The J segment lost 14 bases and the V segment lost 3 bases, leaving 3 bases of the junction unmatched. Looked up from germline, CDR1 is SGDLS and CDR2 is YYNGEE. The CDR3 is 12 amino acids. The full variable domain, completed using reference TRBV9 and TRBJ2-2, is DSGVTQTPKHLITATGQRVTLRCSPRSGDLSVYWYQQSLDQGLQFLIQYYNGEERAKGNILERFSAQQFPDLHSELNLSSLELGDSALYFCASSAGTGGLFFGEGSRLTVL.

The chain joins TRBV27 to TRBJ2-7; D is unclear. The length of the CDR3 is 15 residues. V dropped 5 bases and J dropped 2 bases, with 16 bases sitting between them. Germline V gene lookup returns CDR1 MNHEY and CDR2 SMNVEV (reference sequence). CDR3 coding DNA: TGTGCCAGCAGTGCTTGGACGCACGGCACCTACGAGCAGTACTTC. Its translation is CASSAWTHGTYEQYF.

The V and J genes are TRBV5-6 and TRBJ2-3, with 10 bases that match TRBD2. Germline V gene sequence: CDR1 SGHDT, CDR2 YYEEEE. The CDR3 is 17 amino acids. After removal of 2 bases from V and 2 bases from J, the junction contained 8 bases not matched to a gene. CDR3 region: CASSFSSGSSLTDTQYF. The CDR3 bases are TGTGCCAGCAGCTTTTCTAGCGGGAGCAGCCTCACAGATACGCAGTATTTT.

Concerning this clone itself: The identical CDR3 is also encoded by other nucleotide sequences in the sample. In nucleotides, the CDR3 is TGTGCCAGCAGCAGTACAGGGGACTATGGCTACACCTTC. Protein sequence: CASSSTGDYGYTF. This sequence joins TRBV7-9 and TRBJ1-2, with 7 bases fitting TRBD1. V dropped 5 bases and J dropped 3; count of bases not matched to a gene: 3. The CDR3 contains 13 residues. Germline CDR1 is SEHNR and CDR2 is FQNEAQ (reference sequence).

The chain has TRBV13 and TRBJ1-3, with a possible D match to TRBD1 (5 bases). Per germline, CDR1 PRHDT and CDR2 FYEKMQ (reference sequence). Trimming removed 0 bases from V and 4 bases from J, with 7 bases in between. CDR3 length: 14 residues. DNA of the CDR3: TGTGCCAGCAGCTTAGGCAGGGCGGGAAACACCATATATTTT. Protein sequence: CASSLGRAGNTIYF. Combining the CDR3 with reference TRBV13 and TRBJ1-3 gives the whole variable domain AAGVIQSPRHLIKEKRETATLKCYPIPRHDTVYWYQQGPGQDPQFLISFYEKMQSDKGSIPDRFSAQQFSDYHSELNMSSLELGDSALYFCASSLGRAGNTIYFGEGSWLTVV.

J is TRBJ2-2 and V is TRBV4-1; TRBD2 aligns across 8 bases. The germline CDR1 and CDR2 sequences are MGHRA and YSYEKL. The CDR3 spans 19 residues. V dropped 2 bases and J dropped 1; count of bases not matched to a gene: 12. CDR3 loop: CASSQPIRPAGENTGELFF. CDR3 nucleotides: TGCGCCAGCAGCCAACCCATAAGACCAGCGGGGGAGAACACCGGGGAGCTGTTTTTT.

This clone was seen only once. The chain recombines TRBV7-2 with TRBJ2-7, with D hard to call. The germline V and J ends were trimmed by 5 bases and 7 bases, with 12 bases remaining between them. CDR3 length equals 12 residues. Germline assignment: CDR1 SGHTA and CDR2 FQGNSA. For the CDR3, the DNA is TGTGCCAGCAGCCCCCCCATGGGGGAGCAGTACTTC. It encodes CASSPPMGEQYF.

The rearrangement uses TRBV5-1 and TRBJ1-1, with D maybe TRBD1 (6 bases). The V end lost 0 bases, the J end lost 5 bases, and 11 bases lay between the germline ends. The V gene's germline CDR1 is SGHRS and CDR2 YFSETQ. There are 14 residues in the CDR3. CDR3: CASSLEGGETEAFF. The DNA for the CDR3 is TGCGCCAGCAGCTTGGAAGGGGGTGAGACTGAAGCTTTCTTT.

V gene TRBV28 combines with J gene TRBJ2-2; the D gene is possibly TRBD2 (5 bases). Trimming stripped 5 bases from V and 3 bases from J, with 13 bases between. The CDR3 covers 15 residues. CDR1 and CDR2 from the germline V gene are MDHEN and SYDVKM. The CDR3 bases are TGTGCCAGCAGTCCTGGGTCGGGATACACCGGGGAGCTGTTTTTT. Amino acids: CASSPGSGYTGELFF.

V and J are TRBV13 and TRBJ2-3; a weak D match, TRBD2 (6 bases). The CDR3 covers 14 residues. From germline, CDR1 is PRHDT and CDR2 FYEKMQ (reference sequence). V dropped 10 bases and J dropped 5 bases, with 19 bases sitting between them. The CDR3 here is CATKGGSHEDTQYF. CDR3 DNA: TGTGCCACCAAGGGAGGTAGTCACGAAGATACGCAGTATTTT.

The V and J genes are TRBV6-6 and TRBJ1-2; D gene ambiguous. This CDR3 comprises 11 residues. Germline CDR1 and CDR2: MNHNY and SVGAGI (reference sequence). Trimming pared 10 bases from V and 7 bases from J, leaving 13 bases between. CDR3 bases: TGTGCCACCACCGACGGCAGTGGCTACACCTTC. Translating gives CATTDGSGYTF.

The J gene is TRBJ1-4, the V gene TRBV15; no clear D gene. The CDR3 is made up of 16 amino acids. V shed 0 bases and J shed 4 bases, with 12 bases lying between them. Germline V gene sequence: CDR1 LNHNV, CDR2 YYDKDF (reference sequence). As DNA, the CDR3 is TGTGCCACCAGCAGAGATATAACAGTACATAATGAAAAACTGTTTTTT. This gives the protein CATSRDITVHNEKLFF.

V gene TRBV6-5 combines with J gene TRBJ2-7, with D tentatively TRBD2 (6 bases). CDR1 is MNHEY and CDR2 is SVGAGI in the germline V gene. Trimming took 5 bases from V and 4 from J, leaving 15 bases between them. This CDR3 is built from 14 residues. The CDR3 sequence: CASSPRGGWYEQYF. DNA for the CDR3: TGTGCCAGCAGTCCCCGGGGAGGCTGGTACGAGCAGTACTTC.

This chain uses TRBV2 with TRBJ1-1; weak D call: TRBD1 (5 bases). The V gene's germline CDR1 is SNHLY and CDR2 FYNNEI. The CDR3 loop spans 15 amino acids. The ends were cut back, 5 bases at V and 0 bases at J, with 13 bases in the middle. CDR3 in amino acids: CASSWDGSLNTEAFF. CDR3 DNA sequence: TGTGCCAGCAGTTGGGACGGGAGCTTGAACACTGAAGCTTTCTTT.

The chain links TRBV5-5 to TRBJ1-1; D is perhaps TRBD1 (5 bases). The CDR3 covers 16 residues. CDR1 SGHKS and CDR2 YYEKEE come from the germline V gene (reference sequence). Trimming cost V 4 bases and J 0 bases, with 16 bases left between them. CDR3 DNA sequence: TGTGCCAGCAGCCGCGGACCGGGACTGATGAACACTGAAGCTTTCTTT. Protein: CASSRGPGLMNTEAFF.

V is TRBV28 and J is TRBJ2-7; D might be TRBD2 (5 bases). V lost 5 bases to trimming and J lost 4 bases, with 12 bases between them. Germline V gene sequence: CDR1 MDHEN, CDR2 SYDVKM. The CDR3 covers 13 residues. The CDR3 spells CASSIRPGYEQYF. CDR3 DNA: TGTGCCAGCAGTATCAGGCCGGGATACGAGCAGTACTTC.

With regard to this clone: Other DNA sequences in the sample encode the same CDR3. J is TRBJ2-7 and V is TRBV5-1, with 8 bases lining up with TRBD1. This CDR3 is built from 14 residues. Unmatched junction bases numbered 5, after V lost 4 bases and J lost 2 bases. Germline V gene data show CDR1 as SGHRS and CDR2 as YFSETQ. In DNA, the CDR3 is TGCGCCAGCAGCCCGGGACAGGCGGCCTACGAGCAGTACTTC. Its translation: CASSPGQAAYEQYF.

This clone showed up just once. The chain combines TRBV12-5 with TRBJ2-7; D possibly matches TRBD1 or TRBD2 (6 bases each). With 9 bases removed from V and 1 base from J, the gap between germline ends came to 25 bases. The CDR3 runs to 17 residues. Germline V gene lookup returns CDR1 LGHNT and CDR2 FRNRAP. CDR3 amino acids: CASSAQMGGRWSYEQYF. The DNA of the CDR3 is TGTGCTAGCTCCGCTCAAATGGGGGGCAGATGGTCCTACGAGCAGTACTTC.

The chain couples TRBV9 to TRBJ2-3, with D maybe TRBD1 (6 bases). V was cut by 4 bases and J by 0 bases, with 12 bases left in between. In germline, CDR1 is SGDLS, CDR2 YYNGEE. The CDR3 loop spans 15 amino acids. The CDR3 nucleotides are TGTGCCAGCAGCACCGGACAGACTAGCACAGATACGCAGTATTTT. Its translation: CASSTGQTSTDTQYF.

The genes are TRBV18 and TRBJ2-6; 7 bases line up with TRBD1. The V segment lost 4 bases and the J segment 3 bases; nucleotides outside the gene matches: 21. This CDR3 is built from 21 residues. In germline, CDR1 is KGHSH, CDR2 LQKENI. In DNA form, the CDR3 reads TGTGCCAGCTCACTGACGACAGGACAGGCTCAAACGGCAGGTGGGGCCAACGTCCTGACTTTC. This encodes CASSLTTGQAQTAGGANVLTF.